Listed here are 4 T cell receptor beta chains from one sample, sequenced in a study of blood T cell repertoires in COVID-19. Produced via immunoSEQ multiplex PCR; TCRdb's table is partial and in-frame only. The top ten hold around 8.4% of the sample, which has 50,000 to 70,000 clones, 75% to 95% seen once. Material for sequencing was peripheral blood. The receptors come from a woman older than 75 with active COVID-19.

CDR3 region: CASSYGQEHYGYTF. CDR3 DNA sequence: TGTGCCAGCAGCTACGGACAGGAACACTATGGCTACACCTTC. The chain has TRBV5-4 and TRBJ1-2, with 7 bases aligning to TRBD1. J was trimmed by 3 bases and V by 3 bases; bases with no gene match: 5. The CDR3 is 14 amino acids. Germline CDR1 is SGHNT and CDR2 is YYREEE (reference sequence).

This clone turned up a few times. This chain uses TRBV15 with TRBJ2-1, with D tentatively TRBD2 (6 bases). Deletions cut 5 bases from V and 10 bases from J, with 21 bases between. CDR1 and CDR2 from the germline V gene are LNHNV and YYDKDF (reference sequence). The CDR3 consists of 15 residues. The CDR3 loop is CATSPMTSGGNEQFF. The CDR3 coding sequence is TGTGCCACCAGCCCGATGACCAGTGGGGGGAACGAGCAGTTCTTC.

CDR3 sequence reads: CASAGVPADTQYF. The CDR3 region has the DNA TGTGCCAGTGCGGGGGTCCCCGCAGATACGCAGTATTTT. The rearrangement links TRBV11-3 to TRBJ2-3; 7 bases agree with TRBD2. The J segment lost 4 bases and the V segment lost 9 bases, leaving 7 bases of the junction unmatched. Germline V gene sequence: CDR1 SGHNT, CDR2 YENEEA. The CDR3 consists of 13 residues. Together with reference TRBV11-3 and TRBJ2-3, the CDR3 gives the full variable domain: EAGVVQSPRYKIIEKKQPVAFWCNPISGHNTLYWYLQNLGQGPELLIRYENEEAVDDSQLPKDRFSAERLKGVDSTLKIQPAELGDSAVYLCASAGVPADTQYFGPGTRLTVL.

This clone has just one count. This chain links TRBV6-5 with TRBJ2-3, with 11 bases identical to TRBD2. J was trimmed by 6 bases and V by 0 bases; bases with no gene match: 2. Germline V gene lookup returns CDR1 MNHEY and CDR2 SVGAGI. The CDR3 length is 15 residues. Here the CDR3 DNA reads TGTGCCAGCAGTTACTCGACTAGCGGGGAGGATACGCAGTATTTT. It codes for CASSYSTSGEDTQYF.